These T cell receptor beta chains were read from a single sample in a study of blood T cell repertoires in COVID-19. Data came from immunoSEQ multiplex PCR; TCRdb stores just in-frame clones and leaves some out. The sample lists more than 150,000 clones; 75% to 85% were seen once. Input material: peripheral blood. These receptors all come from an elderly woman with COVID-19, enrolled during active disease. Each CDR3 is given with its conserved first and last residue.

CDR3: CASSLGWRTEAFF; J: TRBJ1-1; V: TRBV7-2
CDR3: CASSQTGYGYTF; J: TRBJ1-2; V: TRBV27
CDR3: CASSLVRGPPDTQYF; J: TRBJ2-3; V: TRBV28
CDR3: CASRPRDRGMEDTEAFF; J: TRBJ1-1; V: TRBV19
CDR3: CASSLGLAGYNEQFF; J: TRBJ2-1; V: TRBV11-2
CDR3: CASSPFGLAGGEQFF; J: TRBJ2-1; V: TRBV4-1
CDR3: CASSEGLNSPLHF; J: TRBJ1-6; V: TRBV5-1
CDR3: CASLGGSGTSGRAGSYEQYF; J: TRBJ2-7; V: TRBV2
CDR3: CASSQYRDTEAFF; J: TRBJ1-1; V: TRBV5-5
CDR3: CASSVQGLNTEAFF; J: TRBJ1-1; V: TRBV5-4
CDR3: CASSVGLMNTEAFF; J: TRBJ1-1; V: TRBV10-1
CDR3: CASSLGQGGNSPLHF; J: TRBJ1-6; V: TRBV5-1
CDR3: CASNTLAGGPNTGELFF; J: TRBJ2-2; V: TRBV2
CDR3: CATSDSGRAYEQYF; J: TRBJ2-7; V: TRBV24-1
CDR3: CASSHRDRKETQYF; J: TRBJ2-5; V: TRBV27
CDR3: CASSRQVLSNQPQHF; J: TRBJ1-5; V: TRBV6-5
CDR3: CASSPMQLAGGELFF; J: TRBJ2-2; V: TRBV18